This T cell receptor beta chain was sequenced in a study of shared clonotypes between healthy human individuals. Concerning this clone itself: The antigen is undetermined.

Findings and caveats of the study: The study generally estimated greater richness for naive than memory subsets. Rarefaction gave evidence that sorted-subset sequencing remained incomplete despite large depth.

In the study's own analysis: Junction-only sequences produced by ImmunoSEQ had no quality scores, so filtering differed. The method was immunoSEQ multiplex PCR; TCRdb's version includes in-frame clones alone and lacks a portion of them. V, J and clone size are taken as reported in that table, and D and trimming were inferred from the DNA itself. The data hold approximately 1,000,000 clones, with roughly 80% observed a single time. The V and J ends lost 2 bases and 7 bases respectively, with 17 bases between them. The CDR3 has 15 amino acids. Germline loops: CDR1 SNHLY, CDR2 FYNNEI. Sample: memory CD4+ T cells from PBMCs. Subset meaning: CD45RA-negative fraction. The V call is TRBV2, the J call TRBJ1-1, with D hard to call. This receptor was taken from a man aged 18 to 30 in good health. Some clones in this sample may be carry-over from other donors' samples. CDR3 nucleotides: TGTGCCAGCAGTGAATGGGGAGGATCGGGCGGTGAAGCTTTCTTT. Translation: CASSEWGGSGGEAFF. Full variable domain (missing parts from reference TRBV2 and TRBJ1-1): EPEVTQTPSHQVTQMGQEVILRCVPISNHLYFYWYRQILGQKVEFLVSFYNNEISEKSEIFDDQFSVERPDGSNFTLKIRSTKLEDSAMYFCASSEWGGSGGEAFFGQGTRLTVV.